The 8 T cell receptor beta chains listed next were all sequenced from one sample in a study of T cell changes during pregnancy in multiple sclerosis. Sequencing used immunoSEQ multiplex PCR; TCRdb keeps in-frame clones, though not all of them. The profile shows under 70,000 clones, around 90% of them singletons. Sequences were derived from peripheral blood, sampled in the second trimester of pregnancy. The origin of the receptors is a female donor with multiple sclerosis, enrolled in a pregnancy study.

J is TRBJ2-5 and V is TRBV7-9; no firm D call. Germline V lookup: CDR1 SEHNR, CDR2 FQNEAQ (reference sequence). CDR3 length: 12 amino acids. V was pared by 3 bases and J by 4 bases, with 6 bases between. CDR3 amino acids: CASSFSRETQYF. The CDR3 DNA follows: TGTGCCAGCAGCTTTAGTAGAGAGACCCAGTACTTC. Full variable domain (missing parts from reference TRBV7-9 and TRBJ2-5): DTGVSQNPRHKITKRGQNVTFRCDPISEHNRLYWYRQTLGQGPEFLTYFQNEAQLEKSRLLSDRFSAERPKGSFSTLEIQRTEQGDSAMYLCASSFSRETQYFGPGTRLLVL.

The genes are TRBV19 and TRBJ1-2, with D maybe TRBD1 (5 bases). V was trimmed by 6 bases and J by 2 bases, leaving 16 bases between them. From germline, CDR1 is LNHDA and CDR2 SQIVND (reference sequence). This CDR3 is built from 15 residues. CDR3 in DNA: TGTGCCAGTAGCCACGACAGAACCGCGAACTATGGCTACACCTTC. It translates to CASSHDRTANYGYTF.

There are a few counts of this clone. J is TRBJ2-2 and V is TRBV7-2; 15 bases align to TRBD2. Trimming removed 5 bases from V and 3 bases from J; junction bases left unmatched: 7. This CDR3 contains 18 residues. CDR1 SGHTA and CDR2 FQGNSA come from the germline V gene. CDR3 amino acids: CASSVGLAGGRDTGELFF. The CDR3 DNA follows: TGTGCCAGCAGCGTGGGACTAGCGGGGGGCCGGGACACCGGGGAGCTGTTTTTT.

This clone has just one count. The V call is TRBV6-1, the J call TRBJ2-2; TRBD2 might be the D (6 bases). V was clipped by 3 bases and J by 5 bases, with 16 bases between them. Germline V gene data show CDR1 as MNHNS and CDR2 as SASEGT. This CDR3 region has 16 residues. The CDR3 loop is CASSDRGGALTGELFF. As DNA, the CDR3 is TGTGCCAGCAGTGACCGGGGCGGGGCGTTAACCGGGGAGCTGTTTTTT.

This chain connects TRBV30 to TRBJ1-4; TRBD1 matches 7 bases. The CDR3 spans 16 residues. Per germline, CDR1 GTSNPN and CDR2 SVGIG (reference sequence). The J segment lost 5 bases and the V segment lost 0 bases, leaving 9 bases of the junction unmatched. The CDR3 region has the DNA TGTGCCTGGAGTGTATGGTCGGGACAGCTGAATGAAAAACTGTTTTTT. As protein: CAWSVWSGQLNEKLFF. Filled out from reference TRBV30 and TRBJ1-4, the complete variable domain reads SQTIHQWPATLVQPVGSPLSLECTVEGTSNPNLYWYRQAAGRGLQLLFYSVGIGQISSEVPQNLSASRPQDRQFILSSKKLLLSDSGFYLCAWSVWSGQLNEKLFFGSGTQLSVL.

The chain combines TRBV7-2 with TRBJ2-4; 10 bases are a match to TRBD1. The V segment lost 4 bases and the J segment 2 bases; nucleotides outside the gene matches: 11. This CDR3 has 18 amino acids. Germline lookup yields CDR1 SGHTA and CDR2 FQGNSA. CDR3 sequence (DNA): TGTGCCAGCAGCTCAATCCCGGGACAGGGGCTACCCAAAAACATTCAGTACTTC. This sequence encodes CASSSIPGQGLPKNIQYF.

V usage is TRBV7-2 and J usage is TRBJ1-3, with D tentatively TRBD1 (6 bases). Deletions cut 1 base from V and 1 base from J, with 8 bases between. The CDR3 is 15 amino acids. CDR1 is SGHTA, CDR2 FQGNSA, per germline. Here the CDR3 reads CASSLVGTSGNTIYF. CDR3 in DNA: TGTGCCAGCAGCTTAGTGGGGACATCTGGAAACACCATATATTTT.

This CDR3 is CASSLDGQSNYGYTF. CDR3 bases: TGCGCCAGCAGCTTGGATGGACAGAGTAACTATGGCTACACCTTC. The rearrangement links TRBV5-1 to TRBJ1-2, with D tentatively TRBD1 (6 bases). Trimming stripped 0 bases from V and 1 base from J, with 10 bases between. Germline V gene sequence: CDR1 SGHRS, CDR2 YFSETQ. This CDR3 is 15 amino acids long.